This T cell receptor (beta chain) originates from a study of monozygotic twins with cystic fibrosis. Findings and caveats of the study: J usage was most co-twin-similar in 8 of 16 pairs, V in 13.

Turning to this clone: Antigen specificity is unknown.

Method: immunoSEQ multiplex PCR; TCRdb's copy keeps in-frame clones and lacks some. Among approximately 32,000 clones listed, approximately 97% were seen once. This TCR was sampled from a girl aged 2 to 9 with cystic fibrosis. Sequencing used blood.

CDR3 nucleotide sequence: TGTGCCAGCAGAGACAGGGGTAACAATCAGCCCCAGCATTTT. Its translation is CASRDRGNNQPQHF. The chain recombines TRBV28 with TRBJ1-5, with 8 positions matching TRBD1. This CDR3 contains 14 residues. Germline loops: CDR1 MDHEN, CDR2 SYDVKM. V lost 6 bases to trimming and J lost 3 bases; unmatched junction nucleotides: 4.